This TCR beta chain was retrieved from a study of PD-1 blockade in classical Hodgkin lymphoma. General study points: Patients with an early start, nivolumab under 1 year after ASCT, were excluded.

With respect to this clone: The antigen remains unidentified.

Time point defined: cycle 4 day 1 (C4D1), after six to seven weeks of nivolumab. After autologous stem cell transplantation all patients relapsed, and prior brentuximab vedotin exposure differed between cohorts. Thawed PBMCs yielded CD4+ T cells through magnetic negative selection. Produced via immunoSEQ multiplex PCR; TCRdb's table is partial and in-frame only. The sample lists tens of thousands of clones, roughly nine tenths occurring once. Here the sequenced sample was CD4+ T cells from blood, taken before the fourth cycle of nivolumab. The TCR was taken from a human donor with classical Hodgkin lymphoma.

CDR3 loop: CASSLPGTSGPDTQYF. The CDR3 nucleotides are TGCGCCAGCAGCTTACCAGGGACTAGCGGGCCAGATACGCAGTATTTT. The rearrangement joins TRBV5-1 to TRBJ2-3; 12 bases line up with TRBD2. The germline CDR1 and CDR2 sequences are SGHRS and YFSETQ. This CDR3 spans 16 amino acids. V was clipped by 2 bases and J by 4 bases; unmatched bases: 5.